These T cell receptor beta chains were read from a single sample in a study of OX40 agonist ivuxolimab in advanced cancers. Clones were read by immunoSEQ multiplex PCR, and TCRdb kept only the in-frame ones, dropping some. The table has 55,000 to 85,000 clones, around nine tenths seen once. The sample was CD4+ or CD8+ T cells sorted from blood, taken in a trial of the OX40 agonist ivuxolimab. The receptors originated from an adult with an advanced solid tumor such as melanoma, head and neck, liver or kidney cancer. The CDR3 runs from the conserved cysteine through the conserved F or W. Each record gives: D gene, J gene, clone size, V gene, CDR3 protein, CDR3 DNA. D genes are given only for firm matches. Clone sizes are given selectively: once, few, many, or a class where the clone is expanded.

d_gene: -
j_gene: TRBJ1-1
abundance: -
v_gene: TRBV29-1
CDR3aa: CSVGAHLQGSTEAFF
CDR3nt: TGCAGCGTTGGGGCCCACTTACAGGGTAGCACTGAAGCTTTCTTT

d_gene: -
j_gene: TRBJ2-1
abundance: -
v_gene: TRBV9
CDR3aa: CASSPGGAAYNEQFF
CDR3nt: TGTGCCAGCAGCCCCGGGGGAGCCGCCTACAATGAGCAGTTCTTC

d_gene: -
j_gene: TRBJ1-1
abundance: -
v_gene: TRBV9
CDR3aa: CASSGMVRSEAFF
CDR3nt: TGTGCCAGCAGCGGAATGGTACGGTCTGAAGCTTTCTTT

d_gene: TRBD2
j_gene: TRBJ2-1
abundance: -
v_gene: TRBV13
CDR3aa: CASSSHPGLAGGYEQFF
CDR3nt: TGTGCCAGCAGCTCGCACCCGGGACTAGCGGGGGGGTATGAGCAGTTCTTC

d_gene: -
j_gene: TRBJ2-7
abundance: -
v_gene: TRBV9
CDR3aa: CASSVVPDYEQYF
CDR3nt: TGTGCCAGCAGCGTAGTTCCGGACTACGAGCAGTACTTC

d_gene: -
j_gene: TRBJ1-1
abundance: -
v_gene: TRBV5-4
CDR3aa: CASSSSTEAFF
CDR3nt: TGTGCCAGCAGCTCTAGTACTGAAGCTTTCTTT

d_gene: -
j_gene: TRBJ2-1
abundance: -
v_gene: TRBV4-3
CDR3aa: CASSQDRGRYNEQFF
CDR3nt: TGCGCCAGCAGCCAAGACCGAGGGCGCTACAATGAGCAGTTCTTC

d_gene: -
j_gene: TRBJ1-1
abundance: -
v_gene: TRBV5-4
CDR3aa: CASRDKGGVNTEAFF
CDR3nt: TGTGCCAGCAGGGACAAGGGGGGCGTGAACACTGAAGCTTTCTTT

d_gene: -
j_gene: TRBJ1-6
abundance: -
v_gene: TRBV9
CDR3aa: CASSPMDSPLHF
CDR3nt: TGTGCCAGCAGCCCTATGGATTCACCCCTCCACTTT

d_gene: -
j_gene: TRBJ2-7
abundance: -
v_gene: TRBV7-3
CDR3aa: CASSLRGAEDEYF
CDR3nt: TGTGCCAGCAGCTTAAGGGGGGCAGAAGACGAGTACTTC

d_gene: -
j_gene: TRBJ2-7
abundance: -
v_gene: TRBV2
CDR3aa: CASSEVDPNYEQYF
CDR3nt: TGTGCCAGCAGTGAAGTCGACCCGAACTACGAGCAGTACTTC

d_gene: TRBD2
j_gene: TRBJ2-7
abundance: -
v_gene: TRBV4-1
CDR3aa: CASSQVSGGVTTYEQYF
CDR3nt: TGCGCCAGCAGCCAAGTTAGCGGGGGAGTAACCACCTACGAGCAGTACTTC

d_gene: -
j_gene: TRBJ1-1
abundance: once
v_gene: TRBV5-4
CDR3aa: CASGLQEDTEAFF
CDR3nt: TGTGCCAGCGGGTTACAGGAGGACACTGAAGCTTTCTTT

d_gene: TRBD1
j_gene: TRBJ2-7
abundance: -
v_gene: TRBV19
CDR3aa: CASSIGFRDRGHNEQYF
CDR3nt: TGTGCCAGTAGTATAGGGTTTAGAGACAGGGGGCACAACGAGCAGTACTTC

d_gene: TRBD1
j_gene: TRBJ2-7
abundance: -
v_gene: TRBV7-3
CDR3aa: CASSQTTGASDEQYF
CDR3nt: TGTGCCAGCAGCCAAACGACAGGGGCATCGGACGAGCAGTACTTC

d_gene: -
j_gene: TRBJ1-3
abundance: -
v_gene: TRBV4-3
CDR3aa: CASSLLEGTVGNTIYF
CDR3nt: TGCGCCAGCAGCCTCCTCGAGGGAACGGTTGGAAACACCATATATTTT

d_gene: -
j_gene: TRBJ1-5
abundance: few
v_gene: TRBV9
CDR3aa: CASSGGWGDQPQHF
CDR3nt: TGTGCCAGCAGCGGGGGTTGGGGTGATCAGCCCCAGCATTTT

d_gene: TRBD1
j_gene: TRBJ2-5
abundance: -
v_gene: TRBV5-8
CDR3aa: CASLSQGVGETQYF
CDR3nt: TGTGCCAGCCTTTCCCAGGGGGTAGGGGAGACCCAGTACTTC

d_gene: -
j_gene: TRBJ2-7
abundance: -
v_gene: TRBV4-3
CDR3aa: CASSQEALGFDEQYF
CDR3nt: TGCGCCAGCAGCCAAGAGGCTCTGGGGTTTGACGAGCAGTACTTC

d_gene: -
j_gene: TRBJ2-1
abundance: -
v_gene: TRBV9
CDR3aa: CASSVGSGAYNEQFF
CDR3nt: TGTGCCAGCAGCGTAGGCTCAGGGGCCTACAATGAGCAGTTCTTC

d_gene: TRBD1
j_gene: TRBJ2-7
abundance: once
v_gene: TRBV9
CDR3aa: CASSVGQSYEQYF
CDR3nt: TGTGCCAGCAGCGTGGGACAGTCCTACGAGCAGTACTTC

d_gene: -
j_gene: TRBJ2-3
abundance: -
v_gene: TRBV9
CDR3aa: CASSVEYGGPSTDTQYF
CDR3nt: TGTGCCAGCAGCGTAGAGTACGGGGGACCGAGCACAGATACGCAGTATTTT

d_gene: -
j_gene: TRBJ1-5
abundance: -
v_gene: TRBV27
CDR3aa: CASSYGYNQPQHF
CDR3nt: TGTGCCAGCAGTTATGGTTACAATCAGCCCCAGCATTTT

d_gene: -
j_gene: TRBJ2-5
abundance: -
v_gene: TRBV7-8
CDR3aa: CASSLDLYVEETQYF
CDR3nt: TGTGCCAGCAGCTTAGATCTGTATGTGGAAGAGACCCAGTACTTC

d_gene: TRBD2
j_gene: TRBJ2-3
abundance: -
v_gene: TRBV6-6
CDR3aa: CASRKTTSGAADTQYF
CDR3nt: TGTGCCAGCAGGAAAACGACTAGCGGGGCGGCAGATACGCAGTATTTT

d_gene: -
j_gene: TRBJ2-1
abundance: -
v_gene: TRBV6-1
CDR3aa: CAALEGEQFF
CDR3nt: TGTGCCGCACTCGAGGGTGAGCAGTTCTTC

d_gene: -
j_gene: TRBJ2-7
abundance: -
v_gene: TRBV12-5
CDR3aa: CASGFPRGTGYEQYF
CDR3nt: TGTGCTAGTGGTTTTCCACGGGGGACGGGCTACGAGCAGTACTTC

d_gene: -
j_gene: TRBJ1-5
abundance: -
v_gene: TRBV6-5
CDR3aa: CASSLIGQLDQPQHF
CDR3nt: TGTGCCAGCAGTCTCATAGGACAGTTAGATCAGCCCCAGCATTTT

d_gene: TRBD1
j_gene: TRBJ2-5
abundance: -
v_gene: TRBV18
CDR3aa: CASSLTQTGVQETQYF
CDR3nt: TGTGCCAGCTCACTCACCCAGACAGGGGTCCAAGAGACCCAGTACTTC

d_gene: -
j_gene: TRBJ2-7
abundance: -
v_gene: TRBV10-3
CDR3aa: CAISVTQDYYEQYF
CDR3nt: TGTGCCATCAGTGTGACGCAGGATTACTACGAGCAGTACTTC

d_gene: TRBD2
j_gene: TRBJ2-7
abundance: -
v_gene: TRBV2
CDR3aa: CASSSGTGGWDEQYF
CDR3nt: TGTGCCAGCAGTTCCGGGACGGGGGGTTGGGACGAGCAGTACTTC

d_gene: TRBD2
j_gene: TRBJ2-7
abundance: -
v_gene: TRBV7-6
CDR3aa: CASSPGTSGTYEQYF
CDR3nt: TGTGCCAGCAGCCCTGGGACTAGCGGTACCTACGAGCAGTACTTC

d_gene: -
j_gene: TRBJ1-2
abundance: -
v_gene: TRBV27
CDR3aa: CASMEDNGNGYTF
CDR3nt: TGTGCCAGCATGGAGGACAATGGTAATGGCTACACCTTC

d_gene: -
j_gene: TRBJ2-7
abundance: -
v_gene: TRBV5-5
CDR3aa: CASSLFTAYEQYF
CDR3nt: TGTGCCAGCAGCTTGTTTACGGCCTACGAGCAGTACTTC

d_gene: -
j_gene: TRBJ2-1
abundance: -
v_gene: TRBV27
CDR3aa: CASSLGTSYNEQFF
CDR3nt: TGTGCCAGCAGTTTAGGGACATCCTACAATGAGCAGTTCTTC

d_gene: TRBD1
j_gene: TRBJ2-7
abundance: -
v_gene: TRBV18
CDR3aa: CASSRGQGKGEQYF
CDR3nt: TGTGCCAGCTCACGGGGACAGGGAAAAGGCGAGCAGTACTTC

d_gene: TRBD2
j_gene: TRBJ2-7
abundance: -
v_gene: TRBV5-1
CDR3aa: CASSLPGTSGGAEQYF
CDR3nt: TGCGCCAGCAGCTTGCCCGGGACTAGCGGGGGGGCCGAGCAGTACTTC

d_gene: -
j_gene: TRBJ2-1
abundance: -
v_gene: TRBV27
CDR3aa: CASSLGGVSYNEQFF
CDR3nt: TGTGCCAGCAGTTTGGGGGGTGTCTCCTACAATGAGCAGTTCTTC

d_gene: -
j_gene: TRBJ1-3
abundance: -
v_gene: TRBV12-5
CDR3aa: CASGSGNTIYF
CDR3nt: TGTGCTAGTGGTTCCGGAAACACCATATATTTT

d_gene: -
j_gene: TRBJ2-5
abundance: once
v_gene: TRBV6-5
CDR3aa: CASSYVGEETQYF
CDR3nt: TGTGCCAGCAGCTACGTGGGGGAAGAGACCCAGTACTTC

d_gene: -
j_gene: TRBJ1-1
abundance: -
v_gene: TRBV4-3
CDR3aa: CASSQDLPQGSTEAFF
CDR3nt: TGCGCCAGCAGCCAAGATCTTCCCCAGGGGAGCACTGAAGCTTTCTTT

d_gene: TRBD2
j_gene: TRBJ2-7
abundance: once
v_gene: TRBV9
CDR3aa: CASSVRGHRTSGSTYEQYF
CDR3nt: TGTGCCAGCAGCGTAAGGGGACACCGGACTAGCGGATCTACCTACGAGCAGTACTTC

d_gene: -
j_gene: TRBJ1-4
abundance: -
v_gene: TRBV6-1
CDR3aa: CASSEAREGVLEKLFF
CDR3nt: TGTGCCAGCAGTGAAGCGCGTGAAGGGGTACTTGAAAAACTGTTTTTT

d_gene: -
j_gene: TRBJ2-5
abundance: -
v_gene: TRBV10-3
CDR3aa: CAISESTSAEETQYF
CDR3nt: TGTGCCATCAGTGAGTCGACGTCGGCGGAAGAGACCCAGTACTTC

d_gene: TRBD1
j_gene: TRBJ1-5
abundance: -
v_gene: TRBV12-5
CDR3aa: CASGPGTGSNQPQHF
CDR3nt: TGTGCTAGTGGCCCCGGGACAGGGAGCAATCAGCCCCAGCATTTT

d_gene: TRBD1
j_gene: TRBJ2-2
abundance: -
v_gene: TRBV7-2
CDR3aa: CASATYRGRMVGELFF
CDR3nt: TGTGCCAGTGCGACCTACAGGGGGCGCATGGTCGGGGAGCTGTTTTTT

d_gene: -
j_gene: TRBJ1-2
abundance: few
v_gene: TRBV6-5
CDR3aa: CASRDPIPIYGYTF
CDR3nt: TGTGCCAGCCGCGATCCGATTCCTATCTATGGCTACACCTTC

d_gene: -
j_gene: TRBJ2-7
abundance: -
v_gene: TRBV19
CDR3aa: CASSFSKPYEQYF
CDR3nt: TGTGCCAGTAGCTTTTCTAAACCCTACGAGCAGTACTTC

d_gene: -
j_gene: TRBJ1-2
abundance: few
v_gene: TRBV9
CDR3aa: CASNPLGPESGYTF
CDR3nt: TGTGCCAGCAACCCCTTGGGGCCAGAAAGTGGCTACACCTTC

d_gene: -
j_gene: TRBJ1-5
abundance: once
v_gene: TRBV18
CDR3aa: CASSHGPPGPGNQPQHF
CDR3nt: TGTGCCAGCTCACACGGACCTCCGGGGCCGGGCAATCAGCCCCAGCATTTT

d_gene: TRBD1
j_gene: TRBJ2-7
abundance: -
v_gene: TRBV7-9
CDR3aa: CASRSGQGSSEQYF
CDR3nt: TGTGCCAGCAGATCCGGACAGGGGTCCTCCGAGCAGTACTTC

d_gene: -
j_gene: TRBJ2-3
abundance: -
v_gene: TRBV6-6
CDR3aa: CASTNGGVGEDTQYF
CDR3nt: TGTGCCAGCACCAACGGAGGGGTGGGTGAGGATACGCAGTATTTT

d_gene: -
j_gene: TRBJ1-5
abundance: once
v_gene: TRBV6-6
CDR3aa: CASGLDYNQPQHF
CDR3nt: TGTGCCAGCGGCCTAGATTACAATCAGCCCCAGCATTTT

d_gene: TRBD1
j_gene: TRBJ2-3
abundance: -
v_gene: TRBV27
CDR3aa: CASSLSSTGKSTDTQYF
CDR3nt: TGTGCCAGCAGTTTATCCTCGACAGGGAAAAGCACAGATACGCAGTATTTT